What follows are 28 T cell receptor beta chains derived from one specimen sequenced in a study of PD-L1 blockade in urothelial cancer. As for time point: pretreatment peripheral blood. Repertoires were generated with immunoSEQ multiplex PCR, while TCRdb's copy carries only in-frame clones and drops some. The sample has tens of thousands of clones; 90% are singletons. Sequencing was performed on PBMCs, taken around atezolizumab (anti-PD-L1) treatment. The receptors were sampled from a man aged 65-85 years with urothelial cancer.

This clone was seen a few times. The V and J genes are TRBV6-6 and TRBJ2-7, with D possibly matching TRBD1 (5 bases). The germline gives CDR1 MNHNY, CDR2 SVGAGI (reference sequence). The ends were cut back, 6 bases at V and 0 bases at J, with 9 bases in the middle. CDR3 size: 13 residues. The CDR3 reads CASSAGFSYEQYF. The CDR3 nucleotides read TGTGCCAGCAGCGCAGGGTTCTCCTACGAGCAGTACTTC.

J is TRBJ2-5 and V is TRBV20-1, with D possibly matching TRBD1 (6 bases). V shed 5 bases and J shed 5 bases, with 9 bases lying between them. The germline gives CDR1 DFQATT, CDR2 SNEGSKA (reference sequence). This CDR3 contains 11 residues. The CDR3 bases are TGCAGTGCTTGGGGGCGGGAGACCCAGTACTTC. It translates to CSAWGRETQYF.

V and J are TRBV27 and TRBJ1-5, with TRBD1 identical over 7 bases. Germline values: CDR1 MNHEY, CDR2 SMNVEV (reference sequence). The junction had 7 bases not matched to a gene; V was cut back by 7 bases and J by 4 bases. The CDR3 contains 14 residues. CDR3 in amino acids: CASNPTGRNQPQHF. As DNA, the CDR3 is TGTGCCAGCAACCCGACAGGGAGAAATCAGCCCCAGCATTTT.

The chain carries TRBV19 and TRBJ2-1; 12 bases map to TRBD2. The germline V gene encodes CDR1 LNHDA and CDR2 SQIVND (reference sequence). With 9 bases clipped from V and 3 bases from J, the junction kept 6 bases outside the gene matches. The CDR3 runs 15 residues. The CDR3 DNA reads TGTGCCAGCACCACGACTAGCGGGAGCTACAATGAGCAGTTCTTC. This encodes CASTTTSGSYNEQFF.

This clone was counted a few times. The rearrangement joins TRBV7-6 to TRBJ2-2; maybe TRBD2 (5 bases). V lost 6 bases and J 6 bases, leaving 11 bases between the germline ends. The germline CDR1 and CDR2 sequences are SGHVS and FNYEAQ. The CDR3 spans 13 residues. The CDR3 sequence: CASRLGLAGELFF. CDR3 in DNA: TGTGCCAGCAGACTAGGGTTGGCCGGGGAGCTGTTTTTT.

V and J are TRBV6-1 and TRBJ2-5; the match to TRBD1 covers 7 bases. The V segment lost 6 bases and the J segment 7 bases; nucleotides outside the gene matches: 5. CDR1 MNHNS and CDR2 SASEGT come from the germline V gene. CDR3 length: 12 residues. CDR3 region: CASSDRVGTQYF. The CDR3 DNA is TGTGCCAGCAGCGACAGGGTTGGGACCCAGTACTTC.

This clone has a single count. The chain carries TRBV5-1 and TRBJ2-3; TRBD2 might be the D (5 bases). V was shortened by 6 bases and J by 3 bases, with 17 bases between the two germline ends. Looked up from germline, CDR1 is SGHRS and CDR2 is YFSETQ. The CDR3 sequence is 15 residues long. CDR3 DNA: TGCGCCAGCACCCTCAGCGGTTACCAGACAGATACGCAGTATTTT. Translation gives CASTLSGYQTDTQYF.

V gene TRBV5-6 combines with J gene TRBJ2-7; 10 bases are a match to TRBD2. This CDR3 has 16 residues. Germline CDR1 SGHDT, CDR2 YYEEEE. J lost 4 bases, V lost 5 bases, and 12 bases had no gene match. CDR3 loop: CASSQWGLAFQYEQYF. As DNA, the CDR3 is TGTGCCAGCAGTCAATGGGGACTAGCGTTCCAATACGAGCAGTACTTC. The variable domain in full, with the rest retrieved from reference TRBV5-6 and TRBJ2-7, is DAGVTQSPTHLIKTRGQQVTLRCSPKSGHDTVSWYQQALGQGPQFIFQYYEEEERQRGNFPDRFSGHQFPNYSSELNVNALLLGDSALYLCASSQWGLAFQYEQYFGPGTRLTVT.

CDR3 protein: CASSLSAVSSYEQYF. The CDR3 nucleotides read TGTGCCAGCAGTTTATCAGCGGTGAGCTCCTACGAGCAGTACTTC. The V and J genes are TRBV28 and TRBJ2-7; D possibly corresponds to TRBD2 (5 bases). This CDR3 comprises 15 residues. Trimming took 1 base from V and 0 from J, leaving 10 bases between them. The germline CDR1 and CDR2 sequences are MDHEN and SYDVKM.

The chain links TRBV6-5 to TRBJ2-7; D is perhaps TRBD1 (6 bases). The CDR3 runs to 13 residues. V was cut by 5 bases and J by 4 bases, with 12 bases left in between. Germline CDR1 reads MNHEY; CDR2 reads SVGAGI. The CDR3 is CASSRDTPYEQYF. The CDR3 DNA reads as TGTGCCAGCAGTCGGGACACACCATACGAGCAGTACTTC.

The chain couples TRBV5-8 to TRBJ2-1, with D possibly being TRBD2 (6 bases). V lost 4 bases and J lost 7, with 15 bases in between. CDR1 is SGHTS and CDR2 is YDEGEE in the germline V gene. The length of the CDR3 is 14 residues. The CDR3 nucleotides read TGTGCCAGCAGCCCATATGCCGGGGGTAATGAGCAGTTCTTC. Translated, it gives CASSPYAGGNEQFF.

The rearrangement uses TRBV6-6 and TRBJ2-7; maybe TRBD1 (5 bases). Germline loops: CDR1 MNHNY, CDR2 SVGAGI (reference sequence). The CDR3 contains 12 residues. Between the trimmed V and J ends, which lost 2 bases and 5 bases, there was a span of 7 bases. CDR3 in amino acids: CASSYVRDEQYF. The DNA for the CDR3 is TGTGCCAGCAGTTACGTCAGGGACGAGCAGTACTTC.

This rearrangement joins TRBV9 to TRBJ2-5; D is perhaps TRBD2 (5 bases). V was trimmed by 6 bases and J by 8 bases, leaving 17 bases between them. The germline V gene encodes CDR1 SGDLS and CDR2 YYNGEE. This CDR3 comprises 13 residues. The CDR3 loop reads CASTTHGSGTQYF. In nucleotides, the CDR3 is TGTGCCAGCACCACCCACGGCTCGGGAACCCAGTACTTC.

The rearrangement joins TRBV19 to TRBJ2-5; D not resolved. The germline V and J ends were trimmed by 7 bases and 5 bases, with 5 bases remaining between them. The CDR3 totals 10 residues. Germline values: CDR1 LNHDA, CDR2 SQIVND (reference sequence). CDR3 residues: CASNGETQYF. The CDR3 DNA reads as TGTGCCAGTAACGGGGAGACCCAGTACTTC.

The CDR3 DNA sequence: TGTGCCACCGGGAGGGCGGGCGGCTACGAGCAGTACTTC. Translated: CATGRAGGYEQYF. This chain connects TRBV6-5 to TRBJ2-7; 8 bases are a match to TRBD2. The CDR3 covers 13 residues. Germline values: CDR1 MNHEY, CDR2 SVGAGI. With 10 bases clipped from V and 3 bases from J, the junction kept 8 bases outside the gene matches.

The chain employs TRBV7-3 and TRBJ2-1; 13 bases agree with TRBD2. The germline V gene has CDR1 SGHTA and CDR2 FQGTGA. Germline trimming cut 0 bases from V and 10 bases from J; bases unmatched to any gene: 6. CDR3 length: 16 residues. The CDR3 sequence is CASSLTLLAGGQEQFF. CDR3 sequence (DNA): TGTGCCAGCAGCTTAACATTACTAGCGGGAGGGCAAGAGCAGTTCTTC.

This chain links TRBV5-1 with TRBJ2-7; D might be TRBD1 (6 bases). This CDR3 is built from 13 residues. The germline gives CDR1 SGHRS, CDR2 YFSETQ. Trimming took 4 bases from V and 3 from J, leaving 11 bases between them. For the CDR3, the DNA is TGCGCCAGCAGCCCCCCGACAGGCTACGAGCAGTACTTC. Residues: CASSPPTGYEQYF.

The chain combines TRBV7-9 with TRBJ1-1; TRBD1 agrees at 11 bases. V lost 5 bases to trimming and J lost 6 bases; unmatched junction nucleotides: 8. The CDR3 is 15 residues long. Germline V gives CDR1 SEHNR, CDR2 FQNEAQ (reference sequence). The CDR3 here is CASSQPDRGPAEAFF. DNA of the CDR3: TGTGCCAGCAGCCAGCCGGACAGGGGGCCGGCTGAAGCTTTCTTT.

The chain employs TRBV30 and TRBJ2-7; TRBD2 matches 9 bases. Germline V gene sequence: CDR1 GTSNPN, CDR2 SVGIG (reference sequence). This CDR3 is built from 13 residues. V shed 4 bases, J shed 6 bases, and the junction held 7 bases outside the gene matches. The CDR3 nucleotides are TGTGCCTGGACAGGCGGGAGGGCGGGCGAGCAGTACTTC. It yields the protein CAWTGGRAGEQYF.

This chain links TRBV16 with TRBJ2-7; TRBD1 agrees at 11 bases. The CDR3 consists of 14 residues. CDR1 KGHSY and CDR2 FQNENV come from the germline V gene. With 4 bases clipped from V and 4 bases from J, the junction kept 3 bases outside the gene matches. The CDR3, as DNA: TGTGCCAGCAGCCGGGACAGGGGGTGGTACGAGCAGTACTTC. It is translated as CASSRDRGWYEQYF. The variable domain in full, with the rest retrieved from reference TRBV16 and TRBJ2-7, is GEEVAQTPKHLVRGEGQKAKLYCAPIKGHSYVFWYQQVLKNEFKFLISFQNENVFDETGMPKERFSAKCLPNSPCSLEIQATKLEDSAVYFCASSRDRGWYEQYFGPGTRLTVT.

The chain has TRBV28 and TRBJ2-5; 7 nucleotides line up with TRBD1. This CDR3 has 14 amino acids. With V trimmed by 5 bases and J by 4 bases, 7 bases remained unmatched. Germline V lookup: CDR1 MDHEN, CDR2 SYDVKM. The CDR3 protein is CASSQRGRGETQYF. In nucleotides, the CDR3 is TGTGCCAGCAGTCAAAGGGGGCGCGGAGAGACCCAGTACTTC.

Written as DNA, the CDR3 is TGTGCCAGCAGTTTCCCGGCAGGGACTGGCACTGAAGCTTTCTTT. Amino acid sequence: CASSFPAGTGTEAFF. J is TRBJ1-1 and V is TRBV28; tentative D call: TRBD1 (5 bases). V was trimmed by 3 bases and J by 4 bases, leaving 15 bases between them. The CDR3 contains 15 residues. Germline CDR1 and CDR2: MDHEN and SYDVKM.

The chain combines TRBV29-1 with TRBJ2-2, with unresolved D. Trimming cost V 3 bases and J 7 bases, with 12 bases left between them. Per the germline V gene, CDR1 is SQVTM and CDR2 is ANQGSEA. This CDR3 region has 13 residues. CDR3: CSVDTGYSGELFF. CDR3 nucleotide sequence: TGCAGCGTTGATACCGGGTATAGCGGGGAGCTGTTTTTT.

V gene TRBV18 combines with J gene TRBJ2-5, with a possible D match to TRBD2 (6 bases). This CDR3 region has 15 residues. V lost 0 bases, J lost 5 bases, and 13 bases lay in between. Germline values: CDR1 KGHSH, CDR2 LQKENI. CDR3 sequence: CASSPPKVEGETQYF. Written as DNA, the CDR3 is TGTGCCAGCTCACCACCGAAAGTGGAGGGGGAGACCCAGTACTTC.

This CDR3 is CASRLTVGNEQYF. CDR3 DNA sequence: TGTGCCAGCAGGCTGACAGTGGGCAACGAGCAGTACTTC. This chain joins TRBV6-5 and TRBJ2-7, with D possibly matching TRBD1 (5 bases). Between the trimmed V and J ends, which lost 6 bases and 5 bases, there was a span of 14 bases. The germline CDR1 and CDR2 sequences are MNHEY and SVGAGI. This CDR3 is 13 amino acids long.

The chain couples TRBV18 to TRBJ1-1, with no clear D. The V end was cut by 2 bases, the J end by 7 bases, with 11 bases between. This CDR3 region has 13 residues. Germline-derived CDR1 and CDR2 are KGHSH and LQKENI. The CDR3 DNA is TGTGCCAGCTCACCAGATAGAGAAGATGAAGCTTTCTTT. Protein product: CASSPDREDEAFF. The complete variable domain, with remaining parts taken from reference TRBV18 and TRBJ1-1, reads NAGVMQNPRHLVRRRGQEARLRCSPMKGHSHVYWYRQLPEEGLKFMVYLQKENIIDESGMPKERFSAEFPKEGPSILRIQQVVRGDSAAYFCASSPDREDEAFFGQGTRLTVV.

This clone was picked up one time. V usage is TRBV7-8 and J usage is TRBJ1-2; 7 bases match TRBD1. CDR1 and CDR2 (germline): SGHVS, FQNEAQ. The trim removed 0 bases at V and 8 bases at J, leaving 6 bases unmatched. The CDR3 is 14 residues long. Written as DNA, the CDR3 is TGTGCCAGCAGCTTAGCCAACAGGGGAAGAGGCTACACCTTC. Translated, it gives CASSLANRGRGYTF.

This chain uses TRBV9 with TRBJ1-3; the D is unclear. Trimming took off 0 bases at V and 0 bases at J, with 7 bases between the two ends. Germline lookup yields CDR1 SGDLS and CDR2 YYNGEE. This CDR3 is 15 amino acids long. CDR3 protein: CASSVESDSGNTIYF. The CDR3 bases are TGTGCCAGCAGCGTAGAGAGCGACTCTGGAAACACCATATATTTT.